A selection of T cell receptor beta chains follows, all from one sample in a study of OX40 agonist ivuxolimab in advanced cancers. Clones were sequenced by immunoSEQ multiplex PCR, and TCRdb holds only the in-frame ones, with some missing. Among about 76,000 clones listed, around 84% were seen once. The specimen comprised CD4+ or CD8+ T cells sorted from blood, sampled in a trial of the OX40 agonist ivuxolimab. All receptors come from an adult with an advanced solid tumor such as melanoma, head and neck, liver or kidney cancer. The CDR3 runs from the conserved cysteine through the conserved F or W. The D gene is left open where the match is weak. Clone size appears in some rows only: once, few, many, or a class for an expanded clone.

v_gene	d_gene	abundance	j_gene	CDR3nt	CDR3aa
TRBV6-4	-	-	TRBJ1-1	TGTGCCAGCAGCGCACAGGGGAACACTGAAGCTTTCTTT	CASSAQGNTEAFF
TRBV7-9	-	-	TRBJ1-1	TGTGCCAGCAGCTTATCAGGGTACACTGAAGCTTTCTTT	CASSLSGYTEAFF
TRBV7-2	-	once	TRBJ2-7	TGTGCCAGCAGCCCTCAATTAGGTATAGGGGGGGCTAACGAGCAGTACTTC	CASSPQLGIGGANEQYF
TRBV5-5	-	-	TRBJ1-4	TGTGCCAGCAGCCAGGACGGGACTAATGAAAAACTGTTTTTT	CASSQDGTNEKLFF
TRBV7-3	TRBD2	-	TRBJ2-2	TGTGCCAGCAGCCCCCGGATAAATAGCGGGGGGCCTGATACCGGGGAGCTGTTTTTT	CASSPRINSGGPDTGELFF
TRBV18	-	-	TRBJ1-1	TGTGCCAGCTCACGAGAGGGGCTTGTTGAAGCTTTCTTT	CASSREGLVEAFF
TRBV5-4	TRBD1	-	TRBJ2-4	TGTGCCAGCAGCTTGCCCCTTGGACAGGGTGAGAACATTCAGTACTTC	CASSLPLGQGENIQYF
TRBV27	TRBD2	few	TRBJ2-3	TGTGCCAGCAGGCCTAGCGGTAGCACAGATACGCAGTATTTT	CASRPSGSTDTQYF
TRBV28	TRBD1	-	TRBJ1-5	TGTGCCAGCAGCCTAGTGACAGGGAGTGAGGGTCAGCCCCAGCATTTT	CASSLVTGSEGQPQHF
TRBV2	-	few	TRBJ1-5	TGTGCCAGCAGCCCGACTGGTTACCAGCCCCAGCATTTT	CASSPTGYQPQHF
TRBV5-1	-	-	TRBJ2-2	TGCGCCAGCAGCACCCAGGGTTCCGGGGAGCTGTTTTTT	CASSTQGSGELFF
TRBV21-1	-	-	TRBJ1-2	TGTGCCAGCAGTGACAGACCGAACTATGGCTACACCTTC	CASSDRPNYGYTF
TRBV6-6	-	-	TRBJ2-7	TGTGCCAGCAGTTACAAAGGGGGCTACGAGCAGTACTTC	CASSYKGGYEQYF
TRBV28	-	-	TRBJ1-2	TGTGCCAGCAGTCCAGGAGCTAACTATGGCTACACCTTC	CASSPGANYGYTF
TRBV5-6	-	-	TRBJ1-5	TGTGCCAGCAGCTGGTGGGGATTAGGCAATCAGCCCCAGCATTTT	CASSWWGLGNQPQHF
TRBV18	-	-	TRBJ1-1	TGTGCCAGCTCACCAGAGGCAGGGACCACTGAAGCTTTCTTT	CASSPEAGTTEAFF
TRBV18	-	-	TRBJ2-5	TGTGCCAGCTCACCGGGCCACCTCCCAGAGACCCAGTACTTC	CASSPGHLPETQYF
TRBV4-3	-	few	TRBJ2-7	TGCGCCAGCAGCCAAGATAAGGAGTCCTACGAGCAGTACTTC	CASSQDKESYEQYF
TRBV5-5	-	-	TRBJ1-3	TGTGCCAGCAGGACAGGTCCTTTCTCTGGAAACACCATATATTTT	CASRTGPFSGNTIYF
TRBV7-9	-	-	TRBJ1-1	TGTGCCAGCAGCTCGACTTTGAACACTGAAGCTTTCTTT	CASSSTLNTEAFF
TRBV6-6	-	-	TRBJ2-2	TGTGCCAGCAGTGGGAGGGAGCTGTTTTTT	CASSGRELFF
TRBV7-8	-	-	TRBJ2-1	TGTGCCAGCAGCGCCCGGGATCAGGTGAATGAGCAGTTCTTC	CASSARDQVNEQFF
TRBV5-1	TRBD2	-	TRBJ2-5	TGCGCCAGCAGCCTGACCGGGACTAGCGGGGCGAAGACCCAGTACTTC	CASSLTGTSGAKTQYF
TRBV10-3	TRBD1	-	TRBJ1-1	TGTGCCATCAACCAGGGGGCGAGTAGCACTGAAGCTTTCTTT	CAINQGASSTEAFF
TRBV29-1	-	-	TRBJ2-5	TGCAGCGTTTTCTTACAAGAGACCCAGTACTTC	CSVFLQETQYF
TRBV28	TRBD2	-	TRBJ2-1	TGTGCCAGCAGCCTTACTAGCGGGGGGCGGAATGAGCAGTTCTTC	CASSLTSGGRNEQFF
TRBV15	-	-	TRBJ2-3	TGTGCCACCAGCGACCCTAACACAGATACGCAGTATTTT	CATSDPNTDTQYF
TRBV6-5	-	once	TRBJ1-1	TGTGCCAGCAGTTACTCAAACACATTGAACACTGAAGCTTTCTTT	CASSYSNTLNTEAFF
TRBV5-1	TRBD2	-	TRBJ2-5	TGCGCCAGCAGCTTAAGCGGGGGGGACCAAGAGACCCAGTACTTC	CASSLSGGDQETQYF
TRBV6-1	-	-	TRBJ2-1	TGTGCCAGCAGTGGCGGCGGGGTGAGCTCCTACAATGAGCAGTTCTTC	CASSGGGVSSYNEQFF
TRBV5-1	TRBD2	-	TRBJ2-5	TGCGCCAGCGGGATTGGGCTAGCGGGGGAAGAGACCCAGTACTTC	CASGIGLAGEETQYF
TRBV28	-	-	TRBJ2-7	TGTGCCAGCAGACGGACGCTACAGCGGGAGCAGTACTTC	CASRRTLQREQYF
TRBV9	-	-	TRBJ1-1	TGTGCCAGCAGCGTAGACCCAGGGAAGGAAGCTTTCTTT	CASSVDPGKEAFF
TRBV7-3	-	-	TRBJ2-2	TGTGCCAGCAGCTTAATTAATACCGACACCGGGGAGCTGTTTTTT	CASSLINTDTGELFF
TRBV7-2	-	once	TRBJ1-4	TGTGCCAGCAGCTTAAGCCCCACTAATGAAAAACTGTTTTTT	CASSLSPTNEKLFF
TRBV6-5	-	-	TRBJ1-1	TGTGCCAGCACTAAGGAGACATACACTGAAGCTTTCTTT	CASTKETYTEAFF
TRBV7-2	-	-	TRBJ1-1	TGTGCCAGCAGCTTAGGTGGTATTCCCGGGGGTGAAGCTTTCTTT	CASSLGGIPGGEAFF
TRBV7-2	TRBD2	-	TRBJ2-3	TGTGCCAGCAGCTTACGGGCGGGGGGGTCCACAGATACGCAGTATTTT	CASSLRAGGSTDTQYF
TRBV7-2	TRBD1	few	TRBJ1-1	TGTGCCAGCAGCTCGGGACAGGCCACTGAAGCTTTCTTT	CASSSGQATEAFF
TRBV4-1	-	-	TRBJ1-4	TGCGCCAGCAGCCAAGATAGTGGGGACCCCGGGGAGGAAAAACTGTTTTTT	CASSQDSGDPGEEKLFF
TRBV7-9	-	-	TRBJ2-5	TGTGCCAGCAGCCCAGGACAGAATGATCAAGAGACCCAGTACTTC	CASSPGQNDQETQYF
TRBV18	TRBD1	many	TRBJ2-3	TGTGCCAGCTCGTTCGGACAGGGGAACACAGATACGCAGTATTTT	CASSFGQGNTDTQYF
TRBV2	-	-	TRBJ1-1	TGTGCCAGCAGTGAGCCAGTGAACACTGAAGCTTTCTTT	CASSEPVNTEAFF
TRBV10-3	-	-	TRBJ1-5	TGTGCCATCAGTGAATCAGGGGATAGCAATCAGCCCCAGCATTTT	CAISESGDSNQPQHF
TRBV7-2	TRBD2	-	TRBJ2-3	TGTGCCAGCAGCTTTAGCGGGGGGGCATCAGATACGCAGTATTTT	CASSFSGGASDTQYF
TRBV4-3	-	once	TRBJ1-5	TGCGCCAGCAGCCAATTGTACACAGCGAATCAGCCCCAGCATTTT	CASSQLYTANQPQHF
TRBV19	-	-	TRBJ1-2	TGTGCCAGTAGTATACGGCACAACTATGGCTACACCTTC	CASSIRHNYGYTF
TRBV4-2	-	-	TRBJ1-6	TGTGCCAGCAAAAGGGGGAGGGACTCGCAGAATTCACCCCTCCACTTT	CASKRGRDSQNSPLHF
TRBV27	TRBD1	-	TRBJ1-1	TGTGCCAGCAGGGGCCAGGGGGCGGTCACTGAAGCTTTCTTT	CASRGQGAVTEAFF